The 9 T cell receptor beta chains below were found in one sample sequenced in a study of cytomegalovirus exposure and HLA in healthy donors. Sequenced by immunoSEQ multiplex PCR; TCRdb stores in-frame clones only, minus some. This repertoire shows 160,000 or so clones, 87% found once; its top ten account for more than 1.2%. Material for sequencing was PBMCs. These receptors all stem from a woman aged 25 to 39 in good health and CMV-seronegative.

V usage is TRBV19 and J usage is TRBJ1-1; D ambiguous. The germline V gene has CDR1 LNHDA and CDR2 SQIVND (reference sequence). Trimming shortened V by 6 bases and J by 0 bases, and 5 bases separated the two germline ends. This CDR3 contains 12 residues. The CDR3 bases are TGTGCCAGTAGCCACATGAACACTGAAGCTTTCTTT. This gives the protein CASSHMNTEAFF.

The V gene is TRBV27, the J gene TRBJ2-7; TRBD1 might be the D (6 bases). The germline CDR1 and CDR2 sequences are MNHEY and SMNVEV (reference sequence). The V end lost 7 bases, the J end lost 3 bases, and 13 bases lay between the germline ends. CDR3 length: 13 amino acids. The CDR3 is CASTGTDSYEQYF. DNA for the CDR3: TGTGCCAGCACCGGGACGGACAGCTACGAGCAGTACTTC.

The chain employs TRBV30 and TRBJ1-2; D perhaps matches TRBD1 (6 bases). Per the germline V gene, CDR1 is GTSNPN and CDR2 is SVGIG (reference sequence). V was cut by 1 base and J by 4 bases, with 13 bases left in between. This CDR3 is 14 amino acids long. CDR3 protein: CAWSDRARSYGYTF. The CDR3, as DNA: TGTGCCTGGAGTGACAGGGCGAGGAGCTATGGCTACACCTTC. Together with reference TRBV30 and TRBJ1-2, the CDR3 gives the full variable domain: SQTIHQWPATLVQPVGSPLSLECTVEGTSNPNLYWYRQAAGRGLQLLFYSVGIGQISSEVPQNLSASRPQDRQFILSSKKLLLSDSGFYLCAWSDRARSYGYTFGSGTRLTVV.

The chain has TRBV7-6 and TRBJ2-7; maybe TRBD2 (5 bases). V was shortened by 0 bases and J by 5 bases, with 11 bases between the two germline ends. CDR1 and CDR2 from the germline V gene are SGHVS and FNYEAQ. This CDR3 contains 14 residues. The CDR3 here is CASSLAGADNEQYF. CDR3 bases: TGTGCCAGCAGCTTAGCGGGAGCCGACAACGAGCAGTACTTC. The whole variable domain, remainder taken from reference TRBV7-6 and TRBJ2-7, is GAGVSQSPRYKVTKRGQDVALRCDPISGHVSLYWYRQALGQGPEFLTYFNYEAQQDKSGLPNDRFSAERPEGSISTLTIQRTEQRDSAMYRCASSLAGADNEQYFGPGTRLTVT.

The chain carries TRBV5-1 and TRBJ1-4; D perhaps matches TRBD1 (6 bases). There are 15 residues in the CDR3. Trimming shortened V by 0 bases and J by 7 bases, and 13 bases separated the two germline ends. CDR1 SGHRS and CDR2 YFSETQ come from the germline V gene. CDR3 in amino acids: CASSLGGGAGEKLFF. CDR3 coding DNA: TGCGCCAGCAGCTTGGGGGGGGGCGCAGGTGAAAAACTGTTTTTT.

In this sample, this clone turned up once. The V gene is TRBV7-9, the J gene TRBJ2-1, with D hard to call. Germline CDR1 SEHNR, CDR2 FQNEAQ (reference sequence). This CDR3 contains 15 residues. Trimming stripped 4 bases from V and 15 bases from J, with 25 bases between. This CDR3 reads CASSSEPPLAITPFF. The CDR3 DNA sequence: TGTGCCAGCAGCTCGGAACCCCCTTTAGCCATCACCCCGTTCTTC.

The J gene is TRBJ2-5, the V gene TRBV15; TRBD2 agrees at 7 bases. The CDR3 length is 16 residues. Germline values: CDR1 LNHNV, CDR2 YYDKDF (reference sequence). V lost 0 bases to trimming and J lost 5 bases; unmatched junction nucleotides: 9. The CDR3 DNA reads TGTGCCACCAGCAGAGATCCCCGCGGGGGTTATGAGACCCAGTACTTC. Translation: CATSRDPRGGYETQYF. Looking up the rest from reference TRBV15 and TRBJ2-5 gives the full variable domain: DAMVIQNPRYQVTQFGKPVTLSCSQTLNHNVMYWYQQKSSQAPKLLFHYYDKDFNNEADTPDNFQSRRPNTSFCFLDIRSPGLGDTAMYLCATSRDPRGGYETQYFGPGTRLLVL.

The chain has TRBV5-4 and TRBJ1-2; D not certain. This CDR3 has 14 amino acids. Trimming stripped 4 bases from V and 3 bases from J, with 13 bases between. Germline lookup yields CDR1 SGHNT and CDR2 YYREEE (reference sequence). CDR3 DNA sequence: TGTGCCAGCAGCCCCAGCGGTTACGACTATGGCTACACCTTC. This translates into CASSPSGYDYGYTF.

CDR3 region: CATSSTGTSGANVLTF. Here the CDR3 DNA reads TGTGCCACCAGCAGTACAGGGACCTCTGGGGCCAACGTCCTGACTTTC. This chain joins TRBV15 and TRBJ2-6, with D perhaps matching TRBD1 (6 bases). Trimming removed 3 bases from V and 0 bases from J, with 9 bases in between. Germline loops: CDR1 LNHNV, CDR2 YYDKDF (reference sequence). The CDR3 has 16 amino acids.